The rows below give T cell receptor beta chains drawn from one sample of a study of blood T cell repertoires in COVID-19. This table comes from immunoSEQ multiplex PCR, and its TCRdb copy is limited to in-frame clones, with some not included. This sample has about 160,000 clones, with more than 75% found just once. The sample was peripheral blood. All receptors come from a man aged 55 to 69 with COVID-19, enrolled during active disease. Both conserved end residues are part of each CDR3. The D gene is left open where the match is weak. Clone size, where shown, is once, few, many, or a class for clones that have expanded.

d_gene: TRBD2; len: 16; abundance: NA; j_gene: TRBJ2-7; v_gene: TRBV4-3; CDR3aa: CASSQAFSGGLYEQYF; CDR3nt: TGCGCCAGCAGCCAAGCTTTTAGCGGGGGCCTCTACGAGCAGTACTTC
d_gene: NA; len: 13; abundance: few; j_gene: TRBJ2-2; v_gene: TRBV30; CDR3aa: CAWSFTNTGELFF; CDR3nt: TGTGCCTGGAGCTTTACGAACACCGGGGAGCTGTTTTTT
d_gene: NA; len: 14; abundance: NA; j_gene: TRBJ2-5; v_gene: TRBV18; CDR3aa: CASSLSQGGETQYF; CDR3nt: TGTGCCAGCTCACTCTCACAGGGCGGAGAGACCCAGTACTTC
d_gene: NA; len: 14; abundance: NA; j_gene: TRBJ1-2; v_gene: TRBV6-5; CDR3aa: CASSNTGSDYGYTF; CDR3nt: TGTGCCAGCAGCAATACGGGGTCCGACTATGGCTACACCTTC
d_gene: NA; len: 15; abundance: NA; j_gene: TRBJ2-2; v_gene: TRBV4-3; CDR3aa: CASSQERADTGELFF; CDR3nt: TGCGCCAGCAGCCAAGAGAGGGCTGACACCGGGGAGCTGTTTTTT
d_gene: TRBD2; len: 19; abundance: once; j_gene: TRBJ2-1; v_gene: TRBV7-3; CDR3aa: CASSRPRSGGVLGYNEQFF; CDR3nt: TGTGCCAGCAGCCGGCCCCGGAGCGGGGGGGTTCTTGGGTACAATGAGCAGTTCTTC
d_gene: NA; len: 15; abundance: NA; j_gene: TRBJ1-2; v_gene: TRBV3-1/TRBV3-2; CDR3aa: CASSQSTDSRYGYTF; CDR3nt: TGTGCCAGCAGCCAATCTACCGACAGTCGCTATGGCTACACCTTC
d_gene: NA; len: 12; abundance: NA; j_gene: TRBJ1-2; v_gene: TRBV6-2/TRBV6-3; CDR3aa: CASSPQGYGYTF; CDR3nt: TGTGCCAGCAGTCCACAGGGTTATGGCTACACCTTC
d_gene: TRBD1; len: 15; abundance: once; j_gene: TRBJ1-2; v_gene: TRBV7-3; CDR3aa: CASSLTGTGFYGYTF; CDR3nt: TGTGCCAGCAGCTTAACTGGGACAGGGTTCTATGGCTACACCTTC
d_gene: NA; len: 11; abundance: NA; j_gene: TRBJ1-1; v_gene: TRBV27; CDR3aa: CASSSNTEAFF; CDR3nt: TGTGCCAGCAGCAGTAACACTGAAGCTTTCTTT
d_gene: TRBD1; len: 15; abundance: NA; j_gene: TRBJ1-3; v_gene: TRBV4-2; CDR3aa: CASSRETGLGNTIYF; CDR3nt: TGTGCCAGCAGCCGAGAGACAGGGCTGGGAAACACCATATATTTT
d_gene: NA; len: 13; abundance: few; j_gene: TRBJ2-1; v_gene: TRBV7-6; CDR3aa: CASSFPLRNEQFF; CDR3nt: TGTGCCAGCAGCTTTCCTCTCCGCAATGAGCAGTTCTTC
d_gene: TRBD2; len: 17; abundance: NA; j_gene: TRBJ2-5; v_gene: TRBV16; CDR3aa: CASSQGTSGGFQETQYF; CDR3nt: TGTGCCAGCAGCCAAGGGACTAGCGGGGGATTTCAAGAGACCCAGTACTTC
d_gene: NA; len: 14; abundance: few; j_gene: TRBJ1-6; v_gene: TRBV7-9; CDR3aa: CASSLDSQNSPLHF; CDR3nt: TGTGCCAGCAGCTTGGACAGCCAGAATTCACCCCTCCACTTT
d_gene: NA; len: 16; abundance: few; j_gene: TRBJ1-6; v_gene: TRBV6-6; CDR3aa: CATADRPASYNSPLHF; CDR3nt: TGTGCCACCGCTGACAGGCCGGCATCCTATAATTCACCCCTCCACTTT
d_gene: TRBD1; len: 15; abundance: NA; j_gene: TRBJ1-1; v_gene: TRBV3-1/TRBV3-2; CDR3aa: CASSTRQGMNTEAFF; CDR3nt: TGTGCCAGCAGCACCAGACAGGGGATGAACACTGAAGCTTTCTTT
d_gene: NA; len: 16; abundance: NA; j_gene: TRBJ1-2; v_gene: TRBV18; CDR3aa: CASSPRSPGDNYGYTF; CDR3nt: TGTGCCAGCTCACCACGAAGCCCAGGGGACAACTATGGCTACACCTTC
d_gene: NA; len: 12; abundance: NA; j_gene: TRBJ2-3; v_gene: TRBV4-3; CDR3aa: CASSPALGTQYF; CDR3nt: TGCGCCAGCAGCCCTGCACTCGGTACGCAGTATTTT
d_gene: NA; len: 14; abundance: NA; j_gene: TRBJ2-7; v_gene: TRBV3-1/TRBV3-2; CDR3aa: CASSPTGSTYEQYF; CDR3nt: TGTGCCAGCAGCCCAACCGGGTCGACCTACGAGCAGTACTTC
d_gene: NA; len: 15; abundance: NA; j_gene: TRBJ2-1; v_gene: TRBV7-3; CDR3aa: CASSLTWGAYNEQFF; CDR3nt: TGTGCCAGCAGCTTAACATGGGGGGCCTACAATGAGCAGTTCTTC
d_gene: NA; len: 15; abundance: NA; j_gene: TRBJ2-2; v_gene: TRBV7-7; CDR3aa: CASSPGAANTGELFF; CDR3nt: TGTGCTAGCAGCCCTGGGGCAGCGAACACCGGGGAGCTGTTTTTT
d_gene: TRBD1; len: 16; abundance: NA; j_gene: TRBJ1-2; v_gene: TRBV4-2; CDR3aa: CASSREGWDRGSGYTF; CDR3nt: TGTGCCAGCAGCCGAGAGGGATGGGACAGGGGGTCTGGCTACACCTTC
d_gene: NA; len: 13; abundance: NA; j_gene: TRBJ1-2; v_gene: TRBV7-2; CDR3aa: CASSPMGQSGYTF; CDR3nt: TGTGCCAGCAGCCCGATGGGACAAAGTGGCTACACCTTC
d_gene: NA; len: 14; abundance: NA; j_gene: TRBJ1-3; v_gene: TRBV4-1; CDR3aa: CASSQERQGNTIYF; CDR3nt: TGCGCCAGCAGCCAAGAGCGACAGGGAAACACCATATATTTT
d_gene: TRBD2; len: 14; abundance: NA; j_gene: TRBJ2-7; v_gene: TRBV14; CDR3aa: CASRSSGSSYEQYF; CDR3nt: TGTGCCAGCAGGAGCAGCGGGAGCTCCTACGAGCAGTACTTC
d_gene: NA; len: 15; abundance: NA; j_gene: TRBJ1-1; v_gene: TRBV2; CDR3aa: CASSELRGAITEAFF; CDR3nt: TGTGCCAGCAGTGAATTGCGGGGGGCGATCACTGAAGCTTTCTTT
d_gene: NA; len: 11; abundance: NA; j_gene: TRBJ2-5; v_gene: TRBV5-6; CDR3aa: CASSFGYSEYF; CDR3nt: TGTGCCAGCAGCTTCGGGTATTCTGAGTACTTC
d_gene: TRBD1; len: 14; abundance: NA; j_gene: TRBJ2-1; v_gene: TRBV29-1; CDR3aa: CSVVPGQGRNEQFF; CDR3nt: TGCAGCGTTGTTCCGGGACAGGGTAGGAATGAGCAGTTCTTC
d_gene: NA; len: 14; abundance: NA; j_gene: TRBJ1-2; v_gene: TRBV7-9; CDR3aa: CASSFIAVNYGYTF; CDR3nt: TGTGCCAGCAGCTTTATTGCAGTTAACTATGGCTACACCTTC
d_gene: TRBD1; len: 14; abundance: NA; j_gene: TRBJ1-2; v_gene: TRBV18; CDR3aa: CASSEDRGPYGYTF; CDR3nt: TGTGCCAGCTCAGAGGACAGGGGCCCCTATGGCTACACCTTC
d_gene: NA; len: 13; abundance: NA; j_gene: TRBJ1-4; v_gene: TRBV2; CDR3aa: CASRVGGYVKLFF; CDR3nt: TGTGCCAGCAGGGTTGGCGGCTATGTAAAACTGTTTTTT
d_gene: TRBD2; len: 14; abundance: NA; j_gene: TRBJ2-1; v_gene: TRBV2; CDR3aa: CASMGLAGENEQFF; CDR3nt: TGTGCCAGCATGGGACTAGCGGGAGAAAATGAGCAGTTCTTC
d_gene: NA; len: 15; abundance: NA; j_gene: TRBJ2-3; v_gene: TRBV4-1; CDR3aa: CASSQDEISGDTQYF; CDR3nt: TGCGCCAGCAGCCAAGATGAGATATCGGGAGATACGCAGTATTTT
d_gene: TRBD1; len: 18; abundance: NA; j_gene: TRBJ1-3; v_gene: TRBV11-2; CDR3aa: CASSLRARGHLGGNTIYF; CDR3nt: TGTGCCAGCAGCTTACGGGCCAGGGGGCATCTAGGAGGAAACACCATATATTTT
d_gene: TRBD1; len: 12; abundance: NA; j_gene: TRBJ2-2; v_gene: TRBV30; CDR3aa: CACGQGARELFF; CDR3nt: TGTGCCTGCGGTCAGGGGGCGCGGGAGCTGTTTTTT
d_gene: NA; len: 15; abundance: NA; j_gene: TRBJ1-3; v_gene: TRBV10-2; CDR3aa: CASSDTAVSGNTIYF; CDR3nt: TGCGCCAGCAGTGATACAGCCGTCTCTGGAAACACCATATATTTT
d_gene: TRBD1; len: 17; abundance: NA; j_gene: TRBJ1-6; v_gene: TRBV7-2; CDR3aa: CASSLAAGTVSNSPLHF; CDR3nt: TGTGCCAGCAGCTTAGCGGCCGGGACAGTGAGTAATTCACCCCTCCACTTT
d_gene: TRBD2; len: 14; abundance: NA; j_gene: TRBJ2-1; v_gene: TRBV19; CDR3aa: CASSIQRETYEQFF; CDR3nt: TGTGCCAGTAGTATTCAGCGGGAGACCTATGAGCAGTTCTTC
d_gene: NA; len: 12; abundance: NA; j_gene: TRBJ1-1; v_gene: TRBV7-2; CDR3aa: CASSQSHGEAFF; CDR3nt: TGTGCCAGCAGCCAGTCGCATGGTGAAGCTTTCTTT
d_gene: NA; len: 14; abundance: NA; j_gene: TRBJ2-3; v_gene: TRBV5-5; CDR3aa: CASSSGDRTDTQYF; CDR3nt: TGTGCCAGCAGCTCTGGAGATAGGACAGATACGCAGTATTTT
d_gene: NA; len: 13; abundance: NA; j_gene: TRBJ1-5; v_gene: TRBV30; CDR3aa: CAWSAGGNQPQHF; CDR3nt: TGTGCCTGGAGTGCCGGGGGGAATCAGCCCCAGCATTTT
d_gene: TRBD2; len: 15; abundance: NA; j_gene: TRBJ2-1; v_gene: TRBV24-1; CDR3aa: CATSDLGLANNEQFF; CDR3nt: TGTGCCACCAGTGATCTGGGACTAGCAAACAATGAGCAGTTCTTC
d_gene: NA; len: 14; abundance: few; j_gene: TRBJ1-3; v_gene: TRBV6-5; CDR3aa: CASSRRESGNTIYF; CDR3nt: TGTGCCAGCAGTCGCAGGGAATCTGGAAACACCATATATTTT
d_gene: NA; len: 15; abundance: NA; j_gene: TRBJ2-3; v_gene: TRBV2; CDR3aa: CASARGAERTDTQYF; CDR3nt: TGTGCCAGCGCGAGAGGCGCGGAACGCACAGATACGCAGTATTTT
d_gene: NA; len: 13; abundance: NA; j_gene: TRBJ2-2; v_gene: TRBV12-3/TRBV12-4; CDR3aa: CASSLRGSGELFF; CDR3nt: TGTGCCAGCAGTTTAAGGGGCTCCGGGGAGCTGTTTTTT
d_gene: NA; len: 12; abundance: few; j_gene: TRBJ1-5; v_gene: TRBV28; CDR3aa: CASSLINSLQHF; CDR3nt: TGTGCCAGCAGCCTCATAAACAGCCTGCAGCATTTT
d_gene: TRBD1; len: 18; abundance: NA; j_gene: TRBJ1-4; v_gene: TRBV7-2; CDR3aa: CASSLVGPSGGGGEKLFF; CDR3nt: TGTGCCAGCAGCTTAGTGGGGCCTAGTGGAGGGGGCGGGGAAAAACTGTTTTTT
d_gene: NA; len: 16; abundance: NA; j_gene: TRBJ2-1; v_gene: TRBV2; CDR3aa: CASTPSWATHYNEQFF; CDR3nt: TGTGCCAGCACCCCGTCTTGGGCCACCCACTACAATGAGCAGTTCTTC
d_gene: TRBD1; len: 13; abundance: few; j_gene: TRBJ2-7; v_gene: TRBV7-2; CDR3aa: CASSFGTGYEQYF; CDR3nt: TGTGCCAGCAGCTTCGGGACAGGCTACGAGCAGTACTTC
d_gene: NA; len: 15; abundance: NA; j_gene: TRBJ2-1; v_gene: TRBV19; CDR3aa: CASREGDFSYNEQFF; CDR3nt: TGTGCCAGTAGAGAAGGGGATTTCTCCTACAATGAGCAGTTCTTC
d_gene: NA; len: 10; abundance: NA; j_gene: TRBJ2-1; v_gene: TRBV25-1; CDR3aa: CASRFNEQFF; CDR3nt: TGTGCCAGCCGGTTCAATGAGCAGTTCTTC
d_gene: NA; len: 15; abundance: NA; j_gene: TRBJ2-7; v_gene: TRBV3-1/TRBV3-2; CDR3aa: CASSQTTWGSYEQYF; CDR3nt: TGTGCCAGCAGCCAGACTACCTGGGGCTCCTACGAGCAGTACTTC
d_gene: TRBD2; len: 15; abundance: NA; j_gene: TRBJ2-1; v_gene: TRBV19; CDR3aa: CASSHLAEVYNEQFF; CDR3nt: TGTGCCAGTAGTCATCTAGCGGAGGTCTACAATGAGCAGTTCTTC
d_gene: NA; len: 13; abundance: NA; j_gene: TRBJ1-1; v_gene: TRBV18; CDR3aa: CASSSDRNTEAFF; CDR3nt: TGTGCCAGCTCATCGGACAGAAACACTGAAGCTTTCTTT
d_gene: TRBD1; len: 15; abundance: NA; j_gene: TRBJ1-3; v_gene: TRBV6-5; CDR3aa: CASSRQGQGGNTIYF; CDR3nt: TGTGCCAGCAGTCGTCAGGGACAGGGAGGAAACACCATATATTTT
d_gene: TRBD1; len: 16; abundance: once; j_gene: TRBJ2-2; v_gene: TRBV30; CDR3aa: CAWSVGQGYLSGELFF; CDR3nt: TGTGCCTGGAGTGTGGGACAGGGCTACCTGTCCGGGGAGCTGTTTTTT
d_gene: TRBD1; len: 13; abundance: NA; j_gene: TRBJ1-1; v_gene: TRBV4-3; CDR3aa: CASSRTGSAEAFF; CDR3nt: TGCGCCAGCAGCCGGACAGGGTCGGCTGAAGCTTTCTTT
d_gene: TRBD2; len: 17; abundance: NA; j_gene: TRBJ2-7; v_gene: TRBV9; CDR3aa: CASSVGPGTSGSYEQYF; CDR3nt: TGTGCCAGCAGCGTAGGACCCGGGACTAGCGGCTCCTACGAGCAGTACTTC
d_gene: NA; len: 16; abundance: NA; j_gene: TRBJ1-1; v_gene: TRBV6-5; CDR3aa: CASSFNRYGVNTEAFF; CDR3nt: TGTGCCAGCAGTTTTAACAGGTACGGTGTCAACACTGAAGCTTTCTTT
d_gene: TRBD1; len: 18; abundance: once; j_gene: TRBJ2-1; v_gene: TRBV19; CDR3aa: CASSRRDRGLSSYNEQFF; CDR3nt: TGTGCCAGTAGTAGACGGGACAGGGGGCTGAGCTCCTACAATGAGCAGTTCTTC